These T cell receptor beta chains were read from a single sample in a study of beta chain features in type 1 diabetes. Some clones are missing from TCRdb's copy, which holds only in-frame ones; the method was immunoSEQ multiplex PCR. Among 600,000 to 700,000 clones listed, roughly 12% were seen once. Sequences were obtained from naive CD4+ T cells from blood. Source of these receptors: a man aged 25 to 45 with type 1 diabetes. Each CDR3 is given with its conserved first and last residue. The D gene is left open where the match is weak. Expanded clones are given a class, and other clones once, few, many or no size at all.

TGTGCCAGCAGTTCCCTGCACGGGGTGGGCACCGGGGAGCTGTTTTTT,CASSSLHGVGTGELFF,.,TRBJ2-2,.,TRBV7-9
TGTGCCTGGAGTGCTTTAGAGGGCACAGATACGCAGTATTTT,CAWSALEGTDTQYF,.,TRBJ2-3,.,TRBV30
TGTGCCAGCAGCTTAGCGCTGGTCCTGGAGTTGAGCTCCTACAATGAGCAGTTCTTC,CASSLALVLELSSYNEQFF,.,TRBJ2-1,.,TRBV7-8
TGTGCCATCAGTGACAGGGGGCAGAACACTGAAGCTTTCTTT,CAISDRGQNTEAFF,.,TRBJ1-1,TRBD1,TRBV10-3
TGTGCCATCAGTCCTCCACAGGGATTCTCTGGGGCCAACGTCCTGACTTTC,CAISPPQGFSGANVLTF,.,TRBJ2-6,.,TRBV10-3
TGTGCCAGCAGCTTAGCACAGGGTGAGACCCAGTACTTC,CASSLAQGETQYF,few,TRBJ2-5,.,TRBV7-9
TGCAGCGTTGCGATGGCCGGACGAACGAACTACGAGCAGTACTTC,CSVAMAGRTNYEQYF,.,TRBJ2-7,.,TRBV29-1
TGTGCCAGTAGTATATCCACAGGCGGGGAGACCCAGTACTTC,CASSISTGGETQYF,few,TRBJ2-5,.,TRBV19
TGTGCCAGCAGCTCTCGACAGGGGAATTCACCCCTCCACTTT,CASSSRQGNSPLHF,few,TRBJ1-6,TRBD1,TRBV5-6
TGTGCCAGCAGGGGGACAGGGCAATACAATGAGCAGTTCTTC,CASRGTGQYNEQFF,few,TRBJ2-1,TRBD1,TRBV11-2
TGTGCCAGCAGTCCGACCGTTAGCAATCAGCCCCAGCATTTT,CASSPTVSNQPQHF,few,TRBJ1-5,.,TRBV2
TGCGCCAGCAGCCCGACCGGGGGGAAATACGTCGAGCAGTACTTC,CASSPTGGKYVEQYF,few,TRBJ2-7,TRBD2,TRBV5-1
TGTGCCAGCAGTGAGTGGGGGTTAGTCTCACCCCTCCACTTT,CASSEWGLVSPLHF,few,TRBJ1-6,.,TRBV6-5
TGTGCCAGCAGCTTAGATGGGGACGGGTGGCTCCACTTT,CASSLDGDGWLHF,few,TRBJ1-6,.,TRBV7-2
TGTGCCAGCAGTGAAGCGGGCACAGATACGCAGTATTTT,CASSEAGTDTQYF,.,TRBJ2-3,.,TRBV6-1
TGTGCCAGCAGCAAACCGGACAGTAATGAGCAGTTCTTC,CASSKPDSNEQFF,.,TRBJ2-1,.,TRBV14
TGTGCCAGTAGTATAGGAGGCTACGAGCAGTACTTC,CASSIGGYEQYF,.,TRBJ2-7,.,TRBV19
TGTGCCAGCAGGACGGGACAGGGAAGCACAGATACGCAGTATTTT,CASRTGQGSTDTQYF,.,TRBJ2-3,TRBD1,TRBV6-1
TGTGCCAGCAGCCCATATACAGGTTCTAACTATGGCTACACCTTC,CASSPYTGSNYGYTF,.,TRBJ1-2,.,TRBV14
TGCGCCAGCAGCCGCCAGACAGGAACCTTCTACGAGCAGTACTTC,CASSRQTGTFYEQYF,.,TRBJ2-7,.,TRBV4-1
TGTGCCAGCAGCCCGCGGGGACCAAGGGATACGCAGTATTTT,CASSPRGPRDTQYF,few,TRBJ2-3,.,TRBV11-3
TGTGCCAGCAGTCCCCTTACAGGGAGCACTAATGAAAAACTGTTTTTT,CASSPLTGSTNEKLFF,.,TRBJ1-4,.,TRBV6-6
TGTGCCAGCAGAGCCCAGGGGAACACTGAAGCTTTCTTT,CASRAQGNTEAFF,.,TRBJ1-1,.,TRBV2
TGCGCCAGCAGCTTGGCAGGCCCCGCCGGCACTGAAGCTTTCTTT,CASSLAGPAGTEAFF,.,TRBJ1-1,.,TRBV5-1
TGTGCCAGTGCTAGCGGGGGGTCGGATACGCAGTATTTT,CASASGGSDTQYF,.,TRBJ2-3,TRBD2,TRBV19
TGCGCCAGCAGCCCGTTATCCTCCTACGAGCAGTACTTC,CASSPLSSYEQYF,few,TRBJ2-7,.,TRBV5-1
TGTGCCTGGAGTGTGTCCGAGCAAGAGACCCAGTACTTC,CAWSVSEQETQYF,.,TRBJ2-5,.,TRBV30
TGTGCCAGCAGTTGGACAGGGTCTTACGAGCAGTACTTC,CASSWTGSYEQYF,.,TRBJ2-7,TRBD1,TRBV28
TGTGCCAGCAGTTCCTACCTAGCGGGCCAAGAGACCCAGTACTTC,CASSSYLAGQETQYF,few,TRBJ2-5,TRBD2,TRBV27
TGTGCCAGCAGCCTCCGGACAGGGTCGTGGGAGACCCAGTACTTC,CASSLRTGSWETQYF,.,TRBJ2-5,TRBD1,TRBV7-2
TGTGCCAGCAGCCCACGGGACGGCGAAGAAGACTTC,CASSPRDGEEDF,.,TRBJ2-4,.,TRBV5-4
TGCAGTGCCCGGGGGGCTCCTGAAGCTTTCTTT,CSARGAPEAFF,few,TRBJ1-1,.,TRBV20-1
TGTGCCAGCTCACCGGGATCAAACAGAGCAAATGGCTACACCTTC,CASSPGSNRANGYTF,few,TRBJ1-2,.,TRBV18
TGTGCCAGCAGCTTAGTATCAGGAGCCTCTGGAAACACCATATATTTT,CASSLVSGASGNTIYF,.,TRBJ1-3,.,TRBV7-8
TGCGCCAGCAGCCACCGGGACAGCTCCTACGAGCAGTACTTC,CASSHRDSSYEQYF,few,TRBJ2-7,TRBD1,TRBV5-1
TGTGCCAGCAGCTTAGCGAGGGTCTCTGGGGCCAACGTCCTGACTTTC,CASSLARVSGANVLTF,.,TRBJ2-6,.,TRBV7-8
TGCGCCAGCAGCCTAGGGCTCCTGAATGCCGGGGAGCTGTTTTTT,CASSLGLLNAGELFF,few,TRBJ2-2,.,TRBV5-1
TGTGCCAGCAGCACGGGGACAGGGTCCGGGACCCAGTACTTC,CASSTGTGSGTQYF,few,TRBJ2-5,TRBD1,TRBV7-2
TGCGCCAGCGGGGAGGGAAGCACAGATACGCAGTATTTT,CASGEGSTDTQYF,few,TRBJ2-3,TRBD2,TRBV5-1
TGTGCCAGCAGTTACTCGGGGCAGGGATTGGCCTACGAGCAGTACTTC,CASSYSGQGLAYEQYF,.,TRBJ2-7,.,TRBV6-5
TGTGCCAGCAGCGTAGCTACAGGGGACTATGGCTACACCTTC,CASSVATGDYGYTF,.,TRBJ1-2,TRBD1,TRBV9
TGTGCCAGCAGCTTAGCCCGGGGTTCCACCGGGGAGCTGTTTTTT,CASSLARGSTGELFF,few,TRBJ2-2,.,TRBV7-2
TGCGCCAGCAGCTTGCAGGCAACAGATACGCAGTATTTT,CASSLQATDTQYF,.,TRBJ2-3,.,TRBV5-1
TGTGCCAGCAGTTACGCCAGGGCGGCTACCGCAGAGCAGTTCTTC,CASSYARAATAEQFF,.,TRBJ2-1,.,TRBV6-5
TGTGCCAGCAGCCCATACAGGGAGCAGCCCCAGCATTTT,CASSPYREQPQHF,.,TRBJ1-5,.,TRBV7-2
TGTGCCAGCAGCTCCACGGAGACCCAGTACTTC,CASSSTETQYF,once,TRBJ2-5,.,TRBV5-6
TGTGCCAGCAGTGGTAGGGCCTACGAGCAGTACTTC,CASSGRAYEQYF,few,TRBJ2-7,.,TRBV25-1
TGTGCCAGCAGTGACAGCTATGGCTACACCTTC,CASSDSYGYTF,few,TRBJ1-2,.,TRBV2
TGTGCCAGCAGCGATCGGGACAGGGGCGGGCATGAGCAGTTCTTC,CASSDRDRGGHEQFF,.,TRBJ2-1,TRBD1,TRBV6-5